This T cell receptor beta chain originates from a study of T-cell memory formation after mild COVID-19. Study-wide results and limits: Clones that shrank (day 15 to 85) were balanced CD4/CD8, whereas later expanders leaned CD4+. Detection of some responders pre-infection suggested pre-existing cross-reactive memory T cells participated. CD4+ contracting clones were mainly CM and EM; CD8+ ones, EMRA.

Germline loops: CDR1 SEHNR, CDR2 FQNEAQ (reference sequence). The CDR3 runs to 16 residues. V lost 3 bases and J 3 bases, leaving 14 bases between the germline ends. TCRdb reprocessed the 5' RACE reads with MiXCR, giving one entry per CDR3 protein. The table shows about 210,000 distinct CDR3 sequences, with approximately 10% occurring only once. This clonotype was seen a handful of times. The antigen is unknown. The sequence derives from a man aged 18 to 30 who had mild COVID-19 (a few samples of this study predate the infection). Cell type and time point are not known. The chain carries TRBV7-9 and TRBJ1-4; TRBD1 might be the D (6 bases). Material for sequencing was PBMCs or a T cell subset sorted from them (not recorded which). The chain's CDR3 is CASSFGQGIPNEKLFF. The CDR3 region has the DNA TGTGCCAGCAGCTTCGGGCAGGGGATTCCTAATGAAAAACTGTTTTTT.